The T cell receptor beta chain under discussion was sequenced for a study of blood T cell repertoires in COVID-19. Germline V gene data show CDR1 as LGHDT and CDR2 as YNNKEL (reference sequence). V dropped 2 bases and J dropped 5; count of bases not matched to a gene: 13. This CDR3 region has 18 residues. Sequencing used immunoSEQ multiplex PCR; TCRdb keeps in-frame clones, though not all of them. The sample records under 80,000 clones, 85% to 90% being singletons. This clone appeared a few times. The sample taken for sequencing was peripheral blood. The clonotype was recovered from a woman of 80 years or more with active COVID-19. The chain recombines TRBV3-1 (or the pseudogene TRBV3-2) with TRBJ2-1, with 9 positions matching TRBD2. CDR3 in DNA: TGTGCCAGCAGCCAATTTCGAGGGAGCGGGAGGCTGCACAATGAGCAGTTCTTC. It encodes CASSQFRGSGRLHNEQFF.